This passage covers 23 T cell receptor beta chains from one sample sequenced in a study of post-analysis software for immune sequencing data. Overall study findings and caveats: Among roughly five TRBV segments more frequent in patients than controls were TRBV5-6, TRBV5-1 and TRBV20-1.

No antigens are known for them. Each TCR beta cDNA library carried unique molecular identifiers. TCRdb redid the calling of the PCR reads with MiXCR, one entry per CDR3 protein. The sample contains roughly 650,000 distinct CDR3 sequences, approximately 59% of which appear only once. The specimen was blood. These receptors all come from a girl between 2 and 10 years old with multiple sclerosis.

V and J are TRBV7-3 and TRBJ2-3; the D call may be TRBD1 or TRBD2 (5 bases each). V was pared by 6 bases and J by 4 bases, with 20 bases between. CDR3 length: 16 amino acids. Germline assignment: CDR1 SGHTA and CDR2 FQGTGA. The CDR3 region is CASSTGTAVGADTQYF. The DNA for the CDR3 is TGTGCCAGCAGTACCGGGACCGCTGTCGGGGCAGATACGCAGTATTTT.

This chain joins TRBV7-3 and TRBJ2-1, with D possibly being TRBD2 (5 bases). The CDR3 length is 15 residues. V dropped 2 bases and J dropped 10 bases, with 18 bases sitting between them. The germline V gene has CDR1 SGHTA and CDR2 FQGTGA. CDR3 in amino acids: CASSLGGRSGWEQFF. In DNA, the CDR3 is TGTGCCAGCAGCTTAGGTGGACGAAGCGGCTGGGAGCAGTTCTTC.

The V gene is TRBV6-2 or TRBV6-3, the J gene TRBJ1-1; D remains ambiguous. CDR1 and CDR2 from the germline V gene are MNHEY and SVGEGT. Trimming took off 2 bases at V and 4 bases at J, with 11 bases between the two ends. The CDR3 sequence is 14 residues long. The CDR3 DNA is TGTGCCAGCAGTTACCTGGGGATCAGCACTGAAGCTTTCTTT. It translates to CASSYLGISTEAFF.

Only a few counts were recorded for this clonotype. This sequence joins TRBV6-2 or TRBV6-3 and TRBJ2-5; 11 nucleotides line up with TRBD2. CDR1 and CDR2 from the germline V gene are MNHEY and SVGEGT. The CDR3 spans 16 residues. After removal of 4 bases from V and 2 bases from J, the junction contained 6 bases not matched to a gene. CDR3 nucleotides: TGTGCCAGCAGTTTCAGACTAGCGGGGAAACAAGAGACCCAGTACTTC. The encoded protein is CASSFRLAGKQETQYF.

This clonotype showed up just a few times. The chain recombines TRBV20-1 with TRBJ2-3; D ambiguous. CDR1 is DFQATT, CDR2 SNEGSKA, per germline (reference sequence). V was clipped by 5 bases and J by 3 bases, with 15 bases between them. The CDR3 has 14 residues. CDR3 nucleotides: TGCAGTGCTCGTAGACTGACGAGGACAGATACGCAGTATTTT. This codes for CSARRLTRTDTQYF.

CDR3 residues: CASSYIAGGKAQHF. DNA for the CDR3: TGTGCCAGCAGTTACATCGCAGGGGGCAAGGCCCAGCATTTT. V gene TRBV6-2 or TRBV6-3 combines with J gene TRBJ1-5; TRBD1 matches at 8 bases. CDR1 MNHEY and CDR2 SVGEGT come from the germline V gene. Losses at the gene ends were 2 bases for V and 11 bases for J; bases not matched to a gene: 8. This CDR3 region has 14 residues.

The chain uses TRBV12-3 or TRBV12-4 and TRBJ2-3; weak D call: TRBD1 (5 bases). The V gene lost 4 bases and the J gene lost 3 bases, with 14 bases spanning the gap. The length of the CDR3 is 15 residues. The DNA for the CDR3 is TGTGCCAGCAGTTCCAACAGGCCGTCTACAGATACGCAGTATTTT. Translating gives CASSSNRPSTDTQYF.

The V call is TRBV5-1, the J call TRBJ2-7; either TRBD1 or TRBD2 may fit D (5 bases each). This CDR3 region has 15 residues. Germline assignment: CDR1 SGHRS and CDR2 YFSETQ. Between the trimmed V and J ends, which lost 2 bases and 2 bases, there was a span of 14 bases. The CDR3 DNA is TGCGCCAGCAGCTTAGAGGGGAAGCAACCCTACGAGCAGTACTTC. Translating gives CASSLEGKQPYEQYF.

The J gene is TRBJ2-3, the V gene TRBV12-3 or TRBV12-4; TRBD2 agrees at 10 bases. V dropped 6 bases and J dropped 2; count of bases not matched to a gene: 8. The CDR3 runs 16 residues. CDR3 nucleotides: TGTGCCAGCAGCCCAAGGACTAGCGGACCCACAGATACGCAGTATTTT. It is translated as CASSPRTSGPTDTQYF.

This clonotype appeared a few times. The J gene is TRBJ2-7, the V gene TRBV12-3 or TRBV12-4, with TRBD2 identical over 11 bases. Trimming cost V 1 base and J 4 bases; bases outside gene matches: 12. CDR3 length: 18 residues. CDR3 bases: TGTGCCAGCAGTTTAGTTTCCCCACTAGCGGGAGTATCGTACGAGCAGTACTTC. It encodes CASSLVSPLAGVSYEQYF.

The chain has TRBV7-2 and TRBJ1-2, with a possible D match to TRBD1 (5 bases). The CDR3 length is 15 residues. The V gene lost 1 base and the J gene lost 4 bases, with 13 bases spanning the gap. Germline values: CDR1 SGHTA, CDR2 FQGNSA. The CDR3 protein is CASSLEGRRSYGYTF. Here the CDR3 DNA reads TGTGCCAGCAGCTTAGAGGGACGGCGGTCCTATGGCTACACCTTC.

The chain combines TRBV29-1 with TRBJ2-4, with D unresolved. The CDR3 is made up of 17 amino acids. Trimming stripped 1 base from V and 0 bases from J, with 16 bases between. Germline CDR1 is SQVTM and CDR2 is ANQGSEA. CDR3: CSVEGLDPTTAKNIQYF. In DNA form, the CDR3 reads TGCAGCGTTGAAGGGTTGGACCCTACTACAGCCAAAAACATTCAGTACTTC.

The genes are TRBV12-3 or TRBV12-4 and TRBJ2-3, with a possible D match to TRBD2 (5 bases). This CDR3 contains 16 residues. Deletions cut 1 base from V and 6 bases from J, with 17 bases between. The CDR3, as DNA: TGTGCCAGCAGTTTAGTTGGCGGGCCCGGCGGGGATACGCAGTATTTT. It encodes CASSLVGGPGGDTQYF.

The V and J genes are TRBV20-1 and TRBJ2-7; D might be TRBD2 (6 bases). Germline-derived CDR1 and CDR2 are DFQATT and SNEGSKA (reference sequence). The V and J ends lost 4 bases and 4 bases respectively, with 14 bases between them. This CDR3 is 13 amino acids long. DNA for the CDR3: TGCAGTGCTATAAAGGAGGGTGGGTACGAGCAGTACTTC. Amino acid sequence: CSAIKEGGYEQYF.

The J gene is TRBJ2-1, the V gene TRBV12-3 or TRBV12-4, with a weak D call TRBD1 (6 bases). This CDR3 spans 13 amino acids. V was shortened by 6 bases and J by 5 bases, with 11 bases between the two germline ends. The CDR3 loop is CASSATGNNEQFF. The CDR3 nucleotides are TGTGCCAGCAGCGCCACAGGGAACAATGAGCAGTTCTTC.

The CDR3: CASSFLRDTEAFF. CDR3 nucleotide sequence: TGTGCCAGCAGTTTCCTTAGGGACACTGAAGCTTTCTTT. The chain employs TRBV12-3 or TRBV12-4 and TRBJ1-1, with D hard to call. The V gene lost 3 bases and the J gene lost 3 bases, with 8 bases spanning the gap. The CDR3 spans 13 residues.

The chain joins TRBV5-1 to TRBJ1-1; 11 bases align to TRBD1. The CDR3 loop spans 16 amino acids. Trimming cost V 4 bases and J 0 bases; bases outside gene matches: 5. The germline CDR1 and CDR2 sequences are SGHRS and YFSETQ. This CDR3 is CASSHGQGALNTEAFF. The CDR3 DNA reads TGCGCCAGCAGCCACGGACAGGGGGCTTTGAACACTGAAGCTTTCTTT.

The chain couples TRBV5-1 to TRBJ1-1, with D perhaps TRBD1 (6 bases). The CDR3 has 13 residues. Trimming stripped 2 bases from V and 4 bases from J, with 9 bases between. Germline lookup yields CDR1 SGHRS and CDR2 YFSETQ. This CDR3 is CASSLKQGTEAFF. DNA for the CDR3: TGCGCCAGCAGCTTAAAACAGGGCACTGAAGCTTTCTTT.

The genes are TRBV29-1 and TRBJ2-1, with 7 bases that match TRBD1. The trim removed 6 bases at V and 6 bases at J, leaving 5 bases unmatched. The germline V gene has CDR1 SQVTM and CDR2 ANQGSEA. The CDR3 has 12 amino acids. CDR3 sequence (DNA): TGCAGCGTCCAAGGGGGCAGCAATGAGCAGTTCTTC. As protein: CSVQGGSNEQFF.

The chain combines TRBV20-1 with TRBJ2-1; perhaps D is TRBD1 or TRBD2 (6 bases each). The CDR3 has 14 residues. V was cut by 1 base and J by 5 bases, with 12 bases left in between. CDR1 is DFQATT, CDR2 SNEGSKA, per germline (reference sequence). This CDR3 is CSARGGAHNNEQFF. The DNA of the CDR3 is TGCAGTGCTAGAGGGGGGGCGCATAACAATGAGCAGTTCTTC.

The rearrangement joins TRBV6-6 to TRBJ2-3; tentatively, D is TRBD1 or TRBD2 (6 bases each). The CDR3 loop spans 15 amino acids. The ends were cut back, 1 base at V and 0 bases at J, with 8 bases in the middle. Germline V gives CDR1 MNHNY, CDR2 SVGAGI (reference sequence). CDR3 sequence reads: CASSYWGASTDTQYF. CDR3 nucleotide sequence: TGTGCCAGCAGTTACTGGGGGGCGAGCACAGATACGCAGTATTTT.

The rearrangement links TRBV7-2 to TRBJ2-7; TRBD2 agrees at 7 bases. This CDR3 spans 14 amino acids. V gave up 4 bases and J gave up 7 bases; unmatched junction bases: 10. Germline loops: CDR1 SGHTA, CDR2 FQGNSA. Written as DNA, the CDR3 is TGTGCCAGCAGCTCCGATACTAGCGTAAGGGAGCAGTACTTC. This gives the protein CASSSDTSVREQYF.

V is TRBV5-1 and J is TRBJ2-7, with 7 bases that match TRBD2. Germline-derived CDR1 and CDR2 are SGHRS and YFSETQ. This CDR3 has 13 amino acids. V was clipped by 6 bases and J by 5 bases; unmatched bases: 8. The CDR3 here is CASTLGGGDEQYF. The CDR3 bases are TGCGCCAGCACCCTCGGCGGGGGAGACGAGCAGTACTTC.